The clone carrying this TCR beta chain was found once. A J-beta primer mix and a sample-barcoded 5' primer were used in a second PCR of about 7 to 11 cycles. Each CDR3 protein gets one entry after TCRdb re-called the 5' RACE reads with MiXCR. The profile shows about 650,000 distinct CDR3 sequences, 32% of them singletons. This record belongs to a study of blood T cells in healthy people across ages. The donors, aged about 6 to 100, were healthy Caucasians from Russia. The trim removed 4 bases at V and 5 bases at J, leaving 3 bases unmatched. The CDR3 consists of 14 residues. Germline CDR1 and CDR2: SGHRS and YFSETQ.

The sample consisted of blood. The rearrangement joins TRBV5-1 to TRBJ2-4, with 10 bases identical to TRBD2. The receptor was isolated from a woman of 80 years or more in good health. The CDR3, as DNA: TGCGCCAGCAGCCACGGGACTAGCGAAAACATTCAGTACTTC. It specifies CASSHGTSENIQYF.